The sequence of this T cell receptor (beta chain) was determined in a study of blood T cell repertoires in COVID-19. Germline V gene sequence: CDR1 SNHLY, CDR2 FYNNEI. CDR3 length equals 16 residues. With 8 bases clipped from V and 7 bases from J, the junction kept 18 bases outside the gene matches. Using immunoSEQ multiplex PCR, the repertoire was profiled, and TCRdb retains in-frame clones only, with some absent. Among about 43,000 clones listed, around 79% were seen once. This clone was seen more than once but under ten times. Specimen: peripheral blood. The sequence came from a woman aged 55 to 70 with acute or convalescent COVID-19. The chain carries TRBV2 and TRBJ2-5; 8 positions match TRBD2. The chain's CDR3 is CASREAGAATLGTQYF. As DNA, the CDR3 is TGTGCCAGCCGAGAAGCGGGGGCGGCTACATTGGGGACCCAGTACTTC.